Detailed here is one TCR beta chain. This record comes from a study of blood T cell repertoires in COVID-19. Study as a whole: Samples taken during acute and convalescent COVID-19 were collected in the United States, Italy and Spain. T cells, B-cell-depleted T cells, or PBMCs provided the cDNA or gDNA that served as material.

Authors' data handling: Amplification from reference gene primers served as the basis for estimated nucleated cell counts. The repertoire was sequenced with immunoSEQ multiplex PCR; TCRdb's copy has only in-frame clones and lacks some. V, J and clone size derive from that table, while D and trimming were established from the DNA sequence. The sample includes over 100,000 clones, roughly four fifths seen only once; the top ten take about 5%. CDR1 SEHNR and CDR2 FQNEAQ come from the germline V gene (reference sequence). The CDR3 consists of 14 residues. The V end was cut by 4 bases, the J end by 5 bases, with 15 bases between.

This clonotype was sampled from a man aged 55 to 70 with acute or convalescent COVID-19. The sequencing sample was made of peripheral blood. This chain connects TRBV7-9 to TRBJ2-7; tentative D call: TRBD1 (5 bases). CDR3: CASSYLVGVDEQYF. For the CDR3, the DNA is TGTGCCAGCAGCTACTTAGTAGGGGTCGACGAGCAGTACTTC.